The next 16 T cell receptor beta chains were all read from a single sample in a study of blood T cell repertoires in COVID-19. Assay: immunoSEQ multiplex PCR; the TCRdb copy retains only in-frame clones and omits some. The sample consists of around 86,000 clones, about 85% of them appearing once. The sequenced sample consisted of peripheral blood. The receptors were sampled from a man older than 75 with acute or convalescent COVID-19.

V usage is TRBV6-2 or TRBV6-3 and J usage is TRBJ2-2; 13 nucleotides match TRBD2. J was trimmed by 6 bases and V by 2 bases; bases with no gene match: 6. This CDR3 is built from 17 residues. Germline V gene sequence: CDR1 MNHEY, CDR2 SVGEGT. As DNA, the CDR3 is TGTGCCAGCAGTTACCCCGGACTAGCGGGAGAATCCGGGGAGCTGTTTTTT. It translates to CASSYPGLAGESGELFF.

This rearrangement joins TRBV25-1 to TRBJ2-7, with no clear D. Looked up from germline, CDR1 is MGHDK and CDR2 is SYGVNS. This CDR3 comprises 15 residues. Deletions cut 5 bases from V and 7 bases from J, with 21 bases between. CDR3: CASSPSDGSRLEQYF. CDR3 nucleotides: TGTGCCAGCAGTCCCTCCGACGGATCCAGGCTGGAGCAGTACTTC.

This chain connects TRBV19 to TRBJ1-2; perhaps TRBD1 as D (5 bases). The CDR3 consists of 13 residues. The germline gives CDR1 LNHDA, CDR2 SQIVND (reference sequence). V was cut by 3 bases and J by 6 bases, with 11 bases left in between. This CDR3 is CASSMGGADGYTF. The CDR3 DNA follows: TGTGCCAGTAGTATGGGAGGGGCGGATGGCTACACCTTC. The whole variable domain, remainder taken from reference TRBV19 and TRBJ1-2, is DGGITQSPKYLFRKEGQNVTLSCEQNLNHDAMYWYRQDPGQGLRLIYYSQIVNDFQKGDIAEGYSVSREKKESFPLTVTSAQKNPTAFYLCASSMGGADGYTFGSGTRLTVV.

V usage is TRBV4-1 and J usage is TRBJ2-7, with 8 bases fitting TRBD1. Germline V gene data show CDR1 as MGHRA and CDR2 as YSYEKL. V was pared by 5 bases and J by 1 base, with 4 bases of the junction left unmatched. The CDR3 has 14 residues. The chain's CDR3 is CASSNRDRSYEQYF. CDR3 coding DNA: TGCGCCAGCAGCAACCGGGACAGGTCCTACGAGCAGTACTTC.

This chain uses TRBV5-1 with TRBJ2-7; D perhaps matches TRBD1 (5 bases). This CDR3 has 15 residues. Trimming stripped 4 bases from V and 0 bases from J, with 14 bases between. The germline gives CDR1 SGHRS, CDR2 YFSETQ. DNA of the CDR3: TGCGCCAGCAGCCCGCCGGCAGGGCGCTCCTACGAGCAGTACTTC. Encoded protein: CASSPPAGRSYEQYF.

Here the CDR3 DNA reads TGTGCCAGCTCACTTCAGACTAGCAGCACAGATACGCAGTATTTT. Amino acid sequence: CASSLQTSSTDTQYF. The chain employs TRBV18 and TRBJ2-3, with TRBD2 identical over 7 bases. The germline CDR1 and CDR2 sequences are KGHSH and LQKENI. The CDR3 sequence is 15 residues long. The ends lost 4 bases at V and 0 bases at J; junction bases unmatched: 4.

The chain is built from TRBV3-1 (or the pseudogene TRBV3-2) and TRBJ2-5, with a weak D call TRBD2 (6 bases). The germline CDR1 and CDR2 sequences are LGHDT and YNNKEL (reference sequence). The CDR3 totals 14 residues. Trimming removed 0 bases at V and 5 bases at J, with 10 bases between. The CDR3 DNA reads as TGTGCCAGCAGCCAAGATCCGGGGGTGGAGACCCAGTACTTC. It translates to CASSQDPGVETQYF.

V is TRBV11-3 and J is TRBJ2-1; D unresolved. Germline V gene lookup returns CDR1 SGHNT and CDR2 YENEEA. Trimming shortened V by 1 base and J by 3 bases, and 13 bases separated the two germline ends. The length of the CDR3 is 16 residues. The CDR3 reads CASSLGSRLSYNEQFF. For the CDR3, the DNA is TGTGCCAGCAGCTTAGGTAGTCGTCTTAGCTACAATGAGCAGTTCTTC.

The chain uses TRBV4-1 and TRBJ2-2; D is uncertain. CDR3 length: 16 residues. Trimming shortened V by 1 base and J by 0 bases, and 9 bases separated the two germline ends. Germline V gene sequence: CDR1 MGHRA, CDR2 YSYEKL. The chain's CDR3 is CASSQGRQSNTGELFF. The CDR3 DNA sequence: TGCGCCAGCAGCCAAGGACGACAATCGAACACCGGGGAGCTGTTTTTT.

J is TRBJ2-2 and V is TRBV6-2 or TRBV6-3; TRBD2 is a possible D gene (5 bases). Germline V CDR1 and CDR2: MNHEY, SVGEGT. Deletions cut 5 bases from V and 0 bases from J, with 7 bases between. The CDR3 consists of 14 residues. In DNA, the CDR3 is TGTGCCAGCAGTGACGGGACGAACACCGGGGAGCTGTTTTTT. Amino acid sequence: CASSDGTNTGELFF.

CDR3 amino acids: CASSSPGPEQYF. The DNA for the CDR3 is TGCGCCAGCAGCTCGCCGGGTCCCGAGCAGTACTTC. V usage is TRBV5-1 and J usage is TRBJ2-7; D not certain. V was pared by 3 bases and J by 6 bases, with 10 bases between. This CDR3 comprises 12 residues. From germline, CDR1 is SGHRS and CDR2 YFSETQ.

This clone was observed once. The rearrangement links TRBV10-3 to TRBJ2-1; D not resolved. The CDR3 spans 13 residues. The V gene lost 3 bases and the J gene lost 9 bases, with 12 bases spanning the gap. Germline-derived CDR1 and CDR2 are ENHRY and SYGVKD. The CDR3 sequence: CAISEEVAIEQFF. The CDR3 nucleotides read TGTGCCATCAGTGAAGAGGTAGCTATTGAGCAGTTCTTC.

The genes are TRBV4-1 and TRBJ1-5; 9 bases agree with TRBD1. V dropped 0 bases and J dropped 4; count of bases not matched to a gene: 4. The CDR3 contains 16 residues. Germline lookup yields CDR1 MGHRA and CDR2 YSYEKL. For the CDR3, the DNA is TGCGCCAGCAGCCAAGAAGTGACAGGGGGAAATCAGCCCCAGCATTTT. Translated: CASSQEVTGGNQPQHF.

This sequence joins TRBV5-1 and TRBJ2-5; the D gene is possibly TRBD1 (5 bases). V was trimmed by 0 bases and J by 2 bases, leaving 17 bases between them. Germline lookup yields CDR1 SGHRS and CDR2 YFSETQ. CDR3 size: 17 residues. The CDR3 loop reads CASSLGASGSRQETQYF. The CDR3 region has the DNA TGCGCCAGCAGCTTGGGCGCGTCAGGGTCCAGACAAGAGACCCAGTACTTC.

The chain links TRBV19 to TRBJ1-4; 8 bases align to TRBD1. This CDR3 is built from 15 residues. Looked up from germline, CDR1 is LNHDA and CDR2 is SQIVND (reference sequence). The V gene end was trimmed by 3 bases and the J gene end by 6 bases; junction bases not matched to a gene: 6. CDR3 sequence (DNA): TGTGCCAGTAGTATCAGGGGGCCAGAACATGAAAAACTGTTTTTT. This encodes CASSIRGPEHEKLFF. The entire variable domain, with the rest obtained from reference TRBV19 and TRBJ1-4, is as follows: DGGITQSPKYLFRKEGQNVTLSCEQNLNHDAMYWYRQDPGQGLRLIYYSQIVNDFQKGDIAEGYSVSREKKESFPLTVTSAQKNPTAFYLCASSIRGPEHEKLFFGSGTQLSVL.

The chain is built from TRBV5-5 and TRBJ2-1; TRBD2 aligns across 10 bases. Trimming removed 3 bases from V and 2 bases from J; junction bases left unmatched: 2. The CDR3 extends over 15 amino acids. Germline V gene lookup returns CDR1 SGHKS and CDR2 YYEKEE (reference sequence). The CDR3 protein is CASSSLAGPYNEQFF. DNA for the CDR3: TGTGCCAGCAGCTCACTAGCGGGGCCCTACAATGAGCAGTTCTTC. Using reference TRBV5-5 and TRBJ2-1 for the parts outside the CDR3, the full variable domain is DAGVTQSPTHLIKTRGQQVTLRCSPISGHKSVSWYQQVLGQGPQFIFQYYEKEERGRGNFPDRFSARQFPNYSSELNVNALLLGDSALYLCASSSLAGPYNEQFFGPGTRLTVL.